The TCR beta chain under discussion was sequenced for a study of blood T cell repertoires in COVID-19. The Seattle patients, enrolled during active infection, were followed longitudinally. This CDR3 contains 15 residues. With V trimmed by 4 bases and J by 0 bases, 5 bases remained unmatched. Germline V gives CDR1 SEHNR, CDR2 FQNEAQ (reference sequence). Here immunoSEQ multiplex PCR was the method, and the copy in TCRdb shows in-frame clones only, minus some. This sample has 290,000 or so clones, with roughly 92% found just once. The TCR sequence derives from a woman in her twenties or thirties with COVID-19, enrolled during active disease. The chain is built from TRBV7-9 and TRBJ2-7, with 8 bases identical to TRBD1. Sequenced sample: peripheral blood. CDR3 in DNA: TGTGCCAGCAGCTCGGACAGGGCTTCCTCCTACGAGCAGTACTTC. Its protein product is CASSSDRASSYEQYF.